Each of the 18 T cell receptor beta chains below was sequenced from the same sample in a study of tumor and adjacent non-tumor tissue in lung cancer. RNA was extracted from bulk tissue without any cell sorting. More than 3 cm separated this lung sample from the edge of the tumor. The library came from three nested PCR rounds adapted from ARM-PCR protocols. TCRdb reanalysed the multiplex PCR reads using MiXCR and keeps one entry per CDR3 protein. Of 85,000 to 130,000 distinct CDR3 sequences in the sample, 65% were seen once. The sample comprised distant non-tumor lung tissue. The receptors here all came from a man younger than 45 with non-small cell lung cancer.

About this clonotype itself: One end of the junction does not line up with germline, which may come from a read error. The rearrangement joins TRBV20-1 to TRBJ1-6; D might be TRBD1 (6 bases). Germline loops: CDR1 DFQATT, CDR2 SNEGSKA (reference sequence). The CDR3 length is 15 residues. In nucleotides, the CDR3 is TGCAGTGTTAGAGATATGAGGGGGTGGAATTCACCCCTCCACTTT. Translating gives CSVRDMRGWNSPLHF.

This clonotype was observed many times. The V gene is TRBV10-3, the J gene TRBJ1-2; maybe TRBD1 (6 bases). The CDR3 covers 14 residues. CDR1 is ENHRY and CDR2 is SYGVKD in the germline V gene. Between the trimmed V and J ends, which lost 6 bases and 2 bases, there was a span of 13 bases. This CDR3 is CAIRGGQDNYGYTF. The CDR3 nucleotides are TGTGCCATCAGGGGGGGACAAGACAACTATGGCTACACCTTC.

CDR3 nucleotides: TGTGCCAGTTGCCAAGAGTCGGAACCGAGGAAAGGTGATGAGCAGTTCTTC. It yields the protein CASCQESEPRKGDEQFF. The V and J genes are TRBV14 and TRBJ2-1; D remains ambiguous. V dropped 9 bases and J dropped 8 bases, with 29 bases sitting between them. Germline V gives CDR1 SGHDN, CDR2 FVKESK. The CDR3 consists of 17 residues.

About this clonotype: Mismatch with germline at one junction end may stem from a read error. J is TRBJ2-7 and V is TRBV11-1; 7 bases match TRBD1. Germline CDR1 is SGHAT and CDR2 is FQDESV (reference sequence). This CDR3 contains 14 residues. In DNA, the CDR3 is TGTGCCAGCAGCCTGTACAGGGGCTCCCACGAGCAATACTTC. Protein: CASSLYRGSHEQYF.

CDR3 nucleotide sequence: TGTGCCAGCAGTTACGGGGCTTCGGTCAATCAGCCCCAGCATTTT. Its protein is CASSYGASVNQPQHF. The rearrangement joins TRBV6-6 to TRBJ1-5; D perhaps matches TRBD1 (5 bases). The V and J ends lost 2 bases and 3 bases respectively, with 11 bases between them. The CDR3 loop spans 15 amino acids. Looked up from germline, CDR1 is MNHNY and CDR2 is SVGAGI (reference sequence).

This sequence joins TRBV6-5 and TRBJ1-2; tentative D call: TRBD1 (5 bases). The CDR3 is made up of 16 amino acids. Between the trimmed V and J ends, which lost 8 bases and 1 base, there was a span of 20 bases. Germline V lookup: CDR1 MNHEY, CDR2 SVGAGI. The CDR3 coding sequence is TGTGCCAGCGGAACCGTAGGGGTGATGCTTAACTATGGCTACACCTTC. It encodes CASGTVGVMLNYGYTF.

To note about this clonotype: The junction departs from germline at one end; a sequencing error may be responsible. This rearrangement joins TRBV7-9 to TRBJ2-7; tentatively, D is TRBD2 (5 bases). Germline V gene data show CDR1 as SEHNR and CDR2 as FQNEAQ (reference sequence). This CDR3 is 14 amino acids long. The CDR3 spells CASTLHGIKDEQYF. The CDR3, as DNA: TGTGCCAGCACCTTACACGGGATTAAAGACGAGCAGTACTTC.

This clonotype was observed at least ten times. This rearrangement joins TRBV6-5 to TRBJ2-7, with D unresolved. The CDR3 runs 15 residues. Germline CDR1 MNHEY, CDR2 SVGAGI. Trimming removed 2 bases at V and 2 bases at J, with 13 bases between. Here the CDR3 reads CASSYDSRGTYEQYF. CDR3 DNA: TGTGCCAGCAGTTACGATTCCAGAGGAACCTACGAGCAGTACTTC.

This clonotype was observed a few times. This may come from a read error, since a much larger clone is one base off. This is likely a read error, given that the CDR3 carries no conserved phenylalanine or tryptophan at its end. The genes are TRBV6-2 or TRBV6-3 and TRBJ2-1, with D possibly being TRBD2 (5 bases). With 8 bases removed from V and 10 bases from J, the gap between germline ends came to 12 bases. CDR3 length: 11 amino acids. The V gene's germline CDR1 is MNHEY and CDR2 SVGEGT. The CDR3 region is CASGVGIEQFL. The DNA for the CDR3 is TGTGCCAGCGGCGTCGGGATCGAGCAGTTCCTC.

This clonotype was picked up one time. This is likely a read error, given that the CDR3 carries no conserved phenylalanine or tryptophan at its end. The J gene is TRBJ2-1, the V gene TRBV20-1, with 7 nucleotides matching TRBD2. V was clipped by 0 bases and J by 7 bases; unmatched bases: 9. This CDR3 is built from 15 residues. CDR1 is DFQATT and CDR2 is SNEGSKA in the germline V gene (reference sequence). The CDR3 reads CSARDPNGRRNEQFL. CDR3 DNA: TGCAGTGCTAGAGATCCCAACGGGAGGAGGAATGAGCAGTTCCTC.

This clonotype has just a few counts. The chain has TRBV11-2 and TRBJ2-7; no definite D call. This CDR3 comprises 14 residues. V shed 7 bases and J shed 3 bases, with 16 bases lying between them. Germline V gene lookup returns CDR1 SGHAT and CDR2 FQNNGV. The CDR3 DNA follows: TGTGCCAGCACCCGATCCCAGTGGGGCTACGAGCAGTACTTC. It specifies CASTRSQWGYEQYF.

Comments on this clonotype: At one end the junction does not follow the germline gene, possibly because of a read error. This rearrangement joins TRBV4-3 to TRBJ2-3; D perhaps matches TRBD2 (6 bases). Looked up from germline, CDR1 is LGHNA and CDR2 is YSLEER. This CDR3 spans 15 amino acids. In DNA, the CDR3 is TGCGCCAGGAGCCAAGATTCGCGGGGCACAGATACACAGTATTTT. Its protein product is CARSQDSRGTDTQYF.

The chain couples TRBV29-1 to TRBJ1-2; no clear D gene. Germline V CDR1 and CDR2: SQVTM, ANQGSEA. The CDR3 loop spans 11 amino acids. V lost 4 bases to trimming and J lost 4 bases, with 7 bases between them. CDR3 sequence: CSVVAVYGYTF. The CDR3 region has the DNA TGCAGCGTTGTGGCAGTCTATGGCTACACCTTC.

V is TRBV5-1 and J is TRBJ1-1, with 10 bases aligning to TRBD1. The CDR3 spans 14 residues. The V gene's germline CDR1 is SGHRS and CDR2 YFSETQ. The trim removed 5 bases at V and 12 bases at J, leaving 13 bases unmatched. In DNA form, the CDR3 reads TGCGCCAGCAGGCCAAGGACAGGGGGGGTTGATCCTTTCTTT. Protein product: CASRPRTGGVDPFF.

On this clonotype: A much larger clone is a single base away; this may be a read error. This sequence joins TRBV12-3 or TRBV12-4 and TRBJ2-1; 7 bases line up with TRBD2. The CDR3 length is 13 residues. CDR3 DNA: TGTGCCAGCAGTTTAAGGGAGGGGCTTGAGCAGTCCTTC. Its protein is CASSLREGLEQSF.

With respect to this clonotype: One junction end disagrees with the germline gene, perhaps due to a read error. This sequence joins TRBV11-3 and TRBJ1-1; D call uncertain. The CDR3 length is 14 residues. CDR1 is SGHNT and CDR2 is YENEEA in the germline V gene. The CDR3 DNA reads TGTGCCAGCCGCTCCGGTCGGGGTACCGCTGAAGCTTTCTTC. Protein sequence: CASRSGRGTAEAFF.

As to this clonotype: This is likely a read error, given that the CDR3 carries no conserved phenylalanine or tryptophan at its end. The CDR3 reads CASGGVELFS. CDR3 DNA: TGTGCCAGCGGAGGGGTCGAGCTGTTTTCT. V gene TRBV12-3 or TRBV12-4 combines with J gene TRBJ2-2; possible D gene TRBD2, 6 bases. V gave up 8 bases and J gave up 11 bases, with 9 bases separating them. This CDR3 is built from 10 residues.

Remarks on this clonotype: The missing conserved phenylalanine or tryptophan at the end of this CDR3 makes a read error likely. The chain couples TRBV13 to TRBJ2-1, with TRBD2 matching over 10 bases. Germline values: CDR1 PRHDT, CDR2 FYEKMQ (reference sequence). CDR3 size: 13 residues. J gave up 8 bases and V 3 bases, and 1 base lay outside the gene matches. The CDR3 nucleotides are TGTGCCAGCAGCTTCCTAGCGGGAGATGAGCAGTTCCTC. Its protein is CASSFLAGDEQFL.